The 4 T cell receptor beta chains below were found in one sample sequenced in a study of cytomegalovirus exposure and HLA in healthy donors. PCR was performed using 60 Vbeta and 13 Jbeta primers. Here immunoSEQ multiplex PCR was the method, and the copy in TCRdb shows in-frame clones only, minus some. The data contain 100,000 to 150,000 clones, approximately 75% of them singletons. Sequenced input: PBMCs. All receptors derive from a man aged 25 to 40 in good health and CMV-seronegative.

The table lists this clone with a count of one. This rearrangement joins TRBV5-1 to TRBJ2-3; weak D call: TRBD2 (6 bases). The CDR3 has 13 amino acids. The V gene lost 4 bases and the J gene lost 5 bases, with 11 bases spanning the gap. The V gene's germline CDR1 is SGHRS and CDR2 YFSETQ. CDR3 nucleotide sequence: TGCGCCAGCAGCGGGGACTTCCTAGATACGCAGTATTTT. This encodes CASSGDFLDTQYF.

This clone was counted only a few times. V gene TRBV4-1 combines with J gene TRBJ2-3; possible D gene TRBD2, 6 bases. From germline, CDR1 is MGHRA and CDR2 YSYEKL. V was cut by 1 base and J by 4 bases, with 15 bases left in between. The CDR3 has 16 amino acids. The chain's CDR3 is CASSQGRGEVADTQYF. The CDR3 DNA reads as TGCGCCAGCAGCCAAGGGAGAGGGGAGGTCGCAGATACGCAGTATTTT.

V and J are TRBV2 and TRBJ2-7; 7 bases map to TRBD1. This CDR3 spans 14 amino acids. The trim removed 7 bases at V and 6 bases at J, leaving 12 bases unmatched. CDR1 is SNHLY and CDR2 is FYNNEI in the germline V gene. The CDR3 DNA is TGTGCCAGCACCCTGGTGAGGGGGCAAGGCGAGCAGTACTTC. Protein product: CASTLVRGQGEQYF.

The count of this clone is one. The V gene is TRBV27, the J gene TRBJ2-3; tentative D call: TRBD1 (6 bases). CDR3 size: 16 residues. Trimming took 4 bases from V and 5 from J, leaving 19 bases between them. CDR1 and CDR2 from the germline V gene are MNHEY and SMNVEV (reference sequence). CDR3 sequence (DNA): TGTGCCAGCAGTTCCTCAACAGGGCTGCAGGGAGATACGCAGTATTTT. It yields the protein CASSSSTGLQGDTQYF.